Detailed here is one TCR beta chain. As yet, its antigen is unknown. CDR1 and CDR2 (germline): LNHNV, YYDKDF (reference sequence). The ends lost 4 bases at V and 2 bases at J; junction bases unmatched: 1. The CDR3 spans 14 residues. The PCR had 60 Vbeta and 13 Jbeta primers. Clones were read by immunoSEQ multiplex PCR, and TCRdb kept only the in-frame ones, dropping some. The sample shows more than 150,000 clones, 80% of them seen only once. The source of the sample is a study of cytomegalovirus exposure and HLA in healthy donors. General study findings and limits: The authors considered a cluster of highly shared sequence variants likely to be a sequencing artifact. Compared with the roughly 700-donor mean, an Asian-associated ancestry cluster reportedly had fewer N-insertions, according to a later analysis. In a later analysis, TCR beta V- and J-gene trimming showed a link to a missense DCLRE1C variant.

Though probably carrying unrecorded immune exposures, donors were nominally healthy at sampling. The TCR was taken from a woman in her 50s in good health and CMV-seropositive. The material sequenced was PBMCs. The chain combines TRBV15 with TRBJ2-1, with 8 positions matching TRBD1. The CDR3 loop is CATSKQGAYNEQFF. CDR3 nucleotide sequence: TGTGCCACCAGCAAACAGGGGGCCTACAATGAGCAGTTCTTC.